Sequencing of this T cell receptor beta chain was carried out in a study of early T cells in non-severe SARS-CoV-2 infection. The CDR3 is 16 amino acids. With 0 bases removed from V and 0 bases from J, the gap between germline ends came to 6 bases. In germline, CDR1 is MGHRA, CDR2 YSYEKL. This clonotype is classed as medium-sized. Molecules of cDNA were individually given unique molecular identifiers that were attached to them. TCRdb re-analysed the 5' RACE reads in MiXCR, keeping a single row per CDR3 protein. In the table there are roughly 40,000 distinct CDR3 sequences, less than 15% of which are singletons.

The TCR comes from an adult who was a healthcare worker with PCR-confirmed SARS-CoV-2 infection or an uninfected control (not recorded which). The sample comprised whole blood. The chain is built from TRBV4-1 and TRBJ2-6; D is unresolved. The DNA of the CDR3 is TGCGCCAGCAGCCAAGACTATACCTCTGGGGCCAACGTCCTGACTTTC. It yields the protein CASSQDYTSGANVLTF.